The T cell receptor (beta chain) described here comes from a study of blood T cell repertoires in COVID-19 (dated by TCRdb to about 2020). For the wider study: Samples covering the acute and convalescent phases of COVID-19 were provided by collaborators in the United States, Italy and Spain. A freely available public database, intended as a resource for researchers studying the immune response to SARS-CoV-2, is where the repertoires were released. The dataset comprised deeply sampled blood TCRbeta repertoires from subjects exposed to, actively infected with, or recovered from COVID-19. The samples were drawn from two sources: the first 160 participants of the ongoing ImmuneRACE study, and 1,200 or so subjects contributed by 6 global collaborators. The material from the prospective study consisted of cDNA or gDNA derived from T cells, B-cell-depleted T cells, or PBMCs. The sample metadata nearly always contained a de-identified subject ID, COVID-19 status, age in years and sex. Where available, HLA class I and class II types were obtained from metadata supplied by the sample provider rather than from assay-based typing. What the authors observed across the whole study: How much clinical and demographic metadata was included differed by source and by participant, and the metadata was provided uncurated.

One collaborating source in Seattle enrolled patients during active infection and followed them longitudinally through the course of disease. Whole blood was collected in K2EDTA tubes by collaborating institutions according to the institutions' own protocols. For TCRbeta analysis, collaborators shipped samples in one of three forms: frozen whole blood, isolated PBMCs, or DNA extracted from either of those sample types. As concerns this clone: The target of this receptor is not known. Base-call qualities are not available, and no considerably larger clone is one nucleotide away.

The immunoSEQ Assay, a bias-controlled multiplex PCR, was used to amplify TCRbeta CDR3 regions from genomic DNA. The study's processing was this. Nucleated cell counts per sample were estimated from amplification of reference gene primers within the assay. Sequence reads were collapsed and filtered to measure the absolute abundance of every unique TCRbeta CDR3 rearrangement. For each sample, productive Simpson clonality was calculated by taking the square root of Simpson's diversity index across productive rearrangements. The source is immuneACCESS, and TCRdb retained only in-frame sequences with V and J called. Part of the clones is not carried over; for the studies checked, unresolved V genes explain less than half of this, and the remainder is unexplained. For V, J and clone size, that table is used; D and trimming come from the DNA. This sample is represented by approximately 350,000 clones; 85% to 90% of them were singletons. Of the sample, around 6% falls within the top ten clones.

Spanning cysteine to phenylalanine, the CDR3 consists of 17 amino acids. Only CDR3 DNA is held: 51 bases, read in frame from base 1. At the junction V is shortened by 4 bases and J by 0 bases, with 17 bases in between. The germline V gene provides CDR1 KGHDR and CDR2 SFDVKD. The clonotype was recovered from a woman in her 50s with COVID-19, enrolled during active disease. This chain is built from TRBV24-1 and TRBJ1-1; TRBD1 is perhaps the D gene, given 5 matching bases. Sequencing input: peripheral blood. The CDR3 protein: CATSDHPGRGLNTEAFF. The nucleotides read TGTGCCACCAGTGACCATCCAGGGAGGGGATTGAACACTGAAGCTTTCTTT.